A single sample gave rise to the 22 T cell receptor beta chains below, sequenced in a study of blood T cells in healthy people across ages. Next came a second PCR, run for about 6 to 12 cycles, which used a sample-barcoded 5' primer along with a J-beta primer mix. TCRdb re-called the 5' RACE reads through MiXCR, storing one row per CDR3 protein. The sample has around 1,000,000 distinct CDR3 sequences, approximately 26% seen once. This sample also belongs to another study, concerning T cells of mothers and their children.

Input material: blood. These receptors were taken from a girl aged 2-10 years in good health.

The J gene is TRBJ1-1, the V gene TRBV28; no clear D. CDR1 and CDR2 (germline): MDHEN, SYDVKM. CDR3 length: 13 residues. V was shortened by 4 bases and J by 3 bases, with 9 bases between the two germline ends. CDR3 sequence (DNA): TGTGCCAGCAGTTCGCTTCTACACACTGAAGCTTTCTTT. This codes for CASSSLLHTEAFF. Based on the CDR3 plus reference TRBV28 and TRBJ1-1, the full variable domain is DVKVTQSSRYLVKRTGEKVFLECVQDMDHENMFWYRQDPGLGLRLIYFSYDVKMKEKGDIPEGYSVSREKKERFSLILESASTNQTSMYLCASSSLLHTEAFFGQGTRLTVV.

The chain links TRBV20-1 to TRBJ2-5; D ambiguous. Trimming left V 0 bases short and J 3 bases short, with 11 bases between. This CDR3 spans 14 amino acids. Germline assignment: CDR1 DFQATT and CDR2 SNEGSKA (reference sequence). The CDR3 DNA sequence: TGCAGTGCTAGAGATCCCTTACGGGAAGAGACCCAGTACTTC. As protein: CSARDPLREETQYF.

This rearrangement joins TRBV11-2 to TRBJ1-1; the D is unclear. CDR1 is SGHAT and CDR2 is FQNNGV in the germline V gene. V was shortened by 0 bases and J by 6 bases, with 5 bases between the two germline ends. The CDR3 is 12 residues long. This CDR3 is CASSLDPPEAFF. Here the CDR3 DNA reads TGTGCCAGCAGCTTAGATCCCCCTGAAGCTTTCTTT.

CDR3 nucleotides: TGCAGCGTTGAAGAGGTCGGCGGGAGGATGGCAGATACGCAGTATTTT. Encoded protein: CSVEEVGGRMADTQYF. The chain has TRBV29-1 and TRBJ2-3; TRBD2 agrees at 8 bases. Per the germline V gene, CDR1 is SQVTM and CDR2 is ANQGSEA. After removal of 0 bases from V and 4 bases from J, the junction contained 9 bases not matched to a gene. The CDR3 loop spans 16 amino acids.

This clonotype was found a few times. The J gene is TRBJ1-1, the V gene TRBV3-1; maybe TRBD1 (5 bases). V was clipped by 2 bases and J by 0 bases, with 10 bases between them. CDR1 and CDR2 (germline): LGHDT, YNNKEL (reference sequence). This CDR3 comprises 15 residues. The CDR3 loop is CASSQRGAMNTEAFF. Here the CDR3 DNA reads TGTGCCAGCAGCCAAAGAGGGGCAATGAACACTGAAGCTTTCTTT.

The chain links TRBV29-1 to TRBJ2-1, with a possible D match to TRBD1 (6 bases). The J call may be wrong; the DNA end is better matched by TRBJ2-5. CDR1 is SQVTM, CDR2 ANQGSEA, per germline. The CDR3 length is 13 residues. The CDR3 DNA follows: TGCAGCGTGACGGGACAACTCCAAGAGACCCAGTACTTC. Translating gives CSVTGQLQETQYF.

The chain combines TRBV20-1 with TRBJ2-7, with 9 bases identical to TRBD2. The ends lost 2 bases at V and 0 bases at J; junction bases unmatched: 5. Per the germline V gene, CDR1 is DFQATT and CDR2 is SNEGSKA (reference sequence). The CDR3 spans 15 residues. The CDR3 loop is CSARYGLASSYEQYF. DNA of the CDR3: TGCAGTGCTAGATATGGACTAGCGAGCTCCTACGAGCAGTACTTC.

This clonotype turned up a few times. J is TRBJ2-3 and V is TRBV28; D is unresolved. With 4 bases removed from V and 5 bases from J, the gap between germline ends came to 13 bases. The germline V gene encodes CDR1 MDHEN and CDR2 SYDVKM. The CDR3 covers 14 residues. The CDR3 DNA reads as TGTGCCAGCAGTTCCCCCAACAAAGGAGATACGCAGTATTTT. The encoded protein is CASSSPNKGDTQYF.

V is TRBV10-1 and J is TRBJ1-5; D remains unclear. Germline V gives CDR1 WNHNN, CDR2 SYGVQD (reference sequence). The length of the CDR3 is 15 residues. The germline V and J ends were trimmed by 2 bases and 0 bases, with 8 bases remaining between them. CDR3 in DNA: TGCGCCAGCAGTGAGACCGAACCTAGCAATCAGCCCCAGCATTTT. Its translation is CASSETEPSNQPQHF.

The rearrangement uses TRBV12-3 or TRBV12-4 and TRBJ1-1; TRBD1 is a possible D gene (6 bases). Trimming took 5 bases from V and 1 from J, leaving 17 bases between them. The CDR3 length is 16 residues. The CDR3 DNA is TGTGCCAGCAGTCCCGTAGGGGGTGCTACGAACACTGAAGCTTTCTTT. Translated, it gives CASSPVGGATNTEAFF.

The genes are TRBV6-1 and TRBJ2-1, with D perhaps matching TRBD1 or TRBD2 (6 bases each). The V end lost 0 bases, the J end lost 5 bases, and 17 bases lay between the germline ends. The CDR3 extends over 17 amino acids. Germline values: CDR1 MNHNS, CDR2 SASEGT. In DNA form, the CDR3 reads TGTGCCAGCAGTGAAGCCCGAGGGGGGAACACGGACAATGAGCAGTTCTTC. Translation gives CASSEARGGNTDNEQFF.

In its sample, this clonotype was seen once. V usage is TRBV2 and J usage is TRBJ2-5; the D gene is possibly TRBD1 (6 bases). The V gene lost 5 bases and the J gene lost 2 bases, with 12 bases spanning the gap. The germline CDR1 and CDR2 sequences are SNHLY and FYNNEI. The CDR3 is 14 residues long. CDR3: CASSWQGPQETQYF. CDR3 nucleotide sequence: TGTGCCAGCAGTTGGCAGGGGCCGCAAGAGACCCAGTACTTC. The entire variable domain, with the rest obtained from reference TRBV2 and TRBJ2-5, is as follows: EPEVTQTPSHQVTQMGQEVILRCVPISNHLYFYWYRQILGQKVEFLVSFYNNEISEKSEIFDDQFSVERPDGSNFTLKIRSTKLEDSAMYFCASSWQGPQETQYFGPGTRLLVL.

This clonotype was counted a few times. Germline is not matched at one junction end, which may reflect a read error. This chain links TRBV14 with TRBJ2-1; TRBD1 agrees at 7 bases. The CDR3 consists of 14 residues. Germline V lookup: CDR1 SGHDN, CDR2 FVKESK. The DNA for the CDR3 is TGTGCCAGCAGCCCTGAGTCGACAGGGAGTGAGCGGTTCTTC. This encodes CASSPESTGSERFF.

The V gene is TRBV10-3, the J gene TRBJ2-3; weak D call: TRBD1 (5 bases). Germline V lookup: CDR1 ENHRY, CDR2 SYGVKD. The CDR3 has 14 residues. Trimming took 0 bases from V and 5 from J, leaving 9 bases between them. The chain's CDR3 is CAISESQGLDTQYF. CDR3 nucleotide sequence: TGTGCCATCAGTGAGTCTCAGGGATTAGATACGCAGTATTTT.

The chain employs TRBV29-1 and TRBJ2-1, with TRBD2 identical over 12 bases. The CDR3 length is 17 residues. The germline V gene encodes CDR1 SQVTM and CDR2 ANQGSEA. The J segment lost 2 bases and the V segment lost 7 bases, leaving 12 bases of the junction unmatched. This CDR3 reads CSAGASGRGGTYNEQFF. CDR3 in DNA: TGCAGCGCCGGGGCTAGCGGGAGGGGCGGGACCTACAATGAGCAGTTCTTC.

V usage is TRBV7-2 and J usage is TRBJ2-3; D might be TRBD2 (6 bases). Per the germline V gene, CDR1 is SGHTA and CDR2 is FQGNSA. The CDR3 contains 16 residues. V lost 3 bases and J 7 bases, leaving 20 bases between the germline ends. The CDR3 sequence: CASSFLPAGPGYTQYF. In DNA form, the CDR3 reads TGTGCCAGCAGCTTTCTACCAGCGGGCCCCGGTTATACGCAGTATTTT.

CDR3 sequence: CASRLQGNTYEQYF. In DNA, the CDR3 is TGTGCCAGCAGACTACAGGGGAACACCTACGAGCAGTACTTC. The rearrangement links TRBV27 to TRBJ2-5, with 7 nucleotides matching TRBD1. The DNA end lines up better with TRBJ2-7; the J call may be wrong. CDR1 is MNHEY, CDR2 SMNVEV, per germline (reference sequence). This CDR3 is 14 amino acids long.

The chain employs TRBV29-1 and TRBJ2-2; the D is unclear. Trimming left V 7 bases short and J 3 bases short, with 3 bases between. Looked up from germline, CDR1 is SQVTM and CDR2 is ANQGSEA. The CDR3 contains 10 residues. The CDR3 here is CSAYTGELFF. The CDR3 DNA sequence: TGCAGCGCCTACACCGGGGAGCTGTTTTTT.

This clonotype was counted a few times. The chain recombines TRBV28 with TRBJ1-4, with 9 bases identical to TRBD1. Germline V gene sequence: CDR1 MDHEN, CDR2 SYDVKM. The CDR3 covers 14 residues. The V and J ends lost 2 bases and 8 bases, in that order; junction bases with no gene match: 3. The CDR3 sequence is CASSLRDRDEKLFF. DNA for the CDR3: TGTGCCAGCAGTTTAAGGGACAGGGACGAAAAACTGTTTTTT.

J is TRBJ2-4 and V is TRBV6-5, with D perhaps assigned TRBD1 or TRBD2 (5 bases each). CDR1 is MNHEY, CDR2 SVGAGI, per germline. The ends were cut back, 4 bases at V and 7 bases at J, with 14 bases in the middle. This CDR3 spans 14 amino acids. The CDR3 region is CASSSPLRDNIQYF. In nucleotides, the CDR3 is TGTGCCAGCAGTTCGCCCCTCCGGGACAACATTCAGTACTTC.

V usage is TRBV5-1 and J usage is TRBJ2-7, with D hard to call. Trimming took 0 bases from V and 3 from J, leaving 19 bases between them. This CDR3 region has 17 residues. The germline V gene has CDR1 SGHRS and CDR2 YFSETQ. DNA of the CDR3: TGCGCCAGCAGCTTGGCCTTCGACTCTCTCGGGCTCTACGAGCAGTACTTC. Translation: CASSLAFDSLGLYEQYF.

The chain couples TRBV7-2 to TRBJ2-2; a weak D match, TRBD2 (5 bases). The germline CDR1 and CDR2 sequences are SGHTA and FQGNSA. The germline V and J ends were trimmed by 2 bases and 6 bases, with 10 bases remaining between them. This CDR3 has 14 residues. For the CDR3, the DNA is TGTGCCAGCAGCTTAAAATTTAGCGCCGGGGAGCTGTTTTTT. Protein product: CASSLKFSAGELFF.